Shown below are 32 T cell receptor beta chains from a single sample sequenced in a study of blood T cell repertoires in COVID-19. TCRdb's copy holds only in-frame clones and misses some; the assay was immunoSEQ multiplex PCR. The data show about 160,000 clones, 82% seen once. The material sequenced was PBMCs or T cells enriched from blood (not recorded which). These receptors all come from a man in his sixties who had recovered from COVID-19.

This chain's CDR3 is CASSPKGGGINNEQFF. The CDR3 nucleotides are TGTGCCAGCAGCCCCAAGGGAGGGGGGATAAACAATGAGCAGTTCTTC. The chain employs TRBV3-1 (or the pseudogene TRBV3-2) and TRBJ2-1; weak D call: TRBD2 (7 bases). Germline V gene sequence: CDR1 LGHDT, CDR2 YNNKEL (reference sequence). The CDR3 has 16 residues. V was clipped by 4 bases and J by 5 bases, with 18 bases between them.

The chain combines TRBV7-9 with TRBJ2-7, with D perhaps matching TRBD2 (5 bases). This CDR3 is built from 12 residues. Trimming shortened V by 2 bases and J by 5 bases, and 7 bases separated the two germline ends. In germline, CDR1 is SEHNR, CDR2 FQNEAQ (reference sequence). Here the CDR3 reads CASSLTGNEQYF. DNA for the CDR3: TGTGCCAGCAGCTTAACGGGAAACGAGCAGTACTTC.

The genes are TRBV25-1 and TRBJ2-7; 10 nucleotides align to TRBD2. Trimming took 4 bases from V and 0 from J; bases not matched to a gene: 3. The germline V gene encodes CDR1 MGHDK and CDR2 SYGVNS. This CDR3 has 15 amino acids. CDR3 in DNA: TGTGCCAGCAGTGGGACTAGCGGTCACTCCTACGAGCAGTACTTC. Residues: CASSGTSGHSYEQYF.

V and J are TRBV28 and TRBJ2-2; unclear D gene. This CDR3 has 14 amino acids. Germline V CDR1 and CDR2: MDHEN, SYDVKM. V was cut by 6 bases and J by 4 bases, with 12 bases left in between. Here the CDR3 DNA reads TGTGCCAGCAGGTCCCCCCGGGTCACCGGGGAGCTGTTTTTT. This codes for CASRSPRVTGELFF.

This chain links TRBV12-5 with TRBJ1-5; 8 nucleotides line up with TRBD1. The J segment lost 2 bases and the V segment lost 0 bases, leaving 6 bases of the junction unmatched. Germline V gene sequence: CDR1 LGHNT, CDR2 FRNRAP. The CDR3 is 17 residues long. The CDR3 reads CASGLVEGQGGNQPQHF. CDR3 in DNA: TGTGCTAGTGGTTTGGTAGAAGGACAGGGAGGCAATCAGCCCCAGCATTTT.

The chain combines TRBV27 with TRBJ2-7, with D possibly being TRBD1 (5 bases). The CDR3 has 14 residues. Trimming cost V 6 bases and J 1 base, with 13 bases left between them. CDR1 is MNHEY, CDR2 SMNVEV, per germline (reference sequence). CDR3 in DNA: TGTGCCAGCAGCTGGGCAGGGCGATCCTACGAGCAGTACTTC. It translates to CASSWAGRSYEQYF.

V gene TRBV28 combines with J gene TRBJ1-2; 8 nucleotides align to TRBD1. V shed 6 bases, J shed 3 bases, and the junction held 9 bases outside the gene matches. Germline V gene lookup returns CDR1 MDHEN and CDR2 SYDVKM. The CDR3 has 15 residues. Written as DNA, the CDR3 is TGTGCCAGCAGCCACAGAGACAGGGGAGACTATGGCTACACCTTC. Translation gives CASSHRDRGDYGYTF.

The chain carries TRBV9 and TRBJ1-2, with D uncertain. V lost 4 bases and J 1 base, leaving 14 bases between the germline ends. CDR1 SGDLS and CDR2 YYNGEE come from the germline V gene. This CDR3 is 15 amino acids long. The CDR3 sequence is CASSPDPTDNYGYTF. The CDR3 DNA follows: TGTGCCAGCAGCCCCGACCCTACAGATAACTATGGCTACACCTTC.

This clone was seen once. The rearrangement uses TRBV10-2 and TRBJ2-6, with D maybe TRBD2 (6 bases). The CDR3 runs to 18 residues. CDR1 and CDR2 from the germline V gene are WSHSY and SAAADI. V lost 3 bases and J lost 0, with 15 bases in between. The CDR3 DNA is TGCGCCAGCAGTGATACTAGCTGGGGGAACTCTGGGGCCAACGTCCTGACTTTC. The encoded protein is CASSDTSWGNSGANVLTF.

The V and J genes are TRBV2 and TRBJ1-3; D may be TRBD1 (5 bases). Germline-derived CDR1 and CDR2 are SNHLY and FYNNEI. CDR3 length equals 14 residues. V gave up 7 bases and J gave up 7 bases, with 17 bases separating them. The DNA for the CDR3 is TGTGCCAGCAATCGAAGGGGTGACATCAACACCATATATTTT. Translation: CASNRRGDINTIYF. Drawing the rest from reference TRBV2 and TRBJ1-3, the complete variable domain is EPEVTQTPSHQVTQMGQEVILRCVPISNHLYFYWYRQILGQKVEFLVSFYNNEISEKSEIFDDQFSVERPDGSNFTLKIRSTKLEDSAMYFCASNRRGDINTIYFGEGSWLTVV.

This chain links TRBV27 with TRBJ2-7; 13 bases match TRBD2. The CDR3 length is 14 residues. Unmatched junction bases numbered 3, after V lost 6 bases and J lost 4 bases. The germline V gene encodes CDR1 MNHEY and CDR2 SMNVEV (reference sequence). CDR3 protein: CASRGTSGKYEQYF. Written as DNA, the CDR3 is TGTGCCAGCAGGGGGACTAGCGGGAAATACGAGCAGTACTTC.

The chain couples TRBV7-9 to TRBJ1-6, with D possibly TRBD1 on 6 matching bases. Per germline, CDR1 SEHNR and CDR2 FQNEAQ (reference sequence). The V end lost 0 bases, the J end lost 10 bases, and 10 bases lay between the germline ends. The length of the CDR3 is 14 residues. The CDR3 loop is CASSLALGASPLHF. For the CDR3, the DNA is TGTGCCAGCAGCTTAGCGCTGGGGGCCTCACCCCTCCACTTT.

To note about this clone: This sample also contains other DNA sequences that code for the same CDR3. V is TRBV28 and J is TRBJ1-2; tentative D call: TRBD1 (6 bases). Germline lookup yields CDR1 MDHEN and CDR2 SYDVKM. This CDR3 has 13 amino acids. Trimming took 9 bases from V and 2 from J, leaving 13 bases between them. The CDR3 sequence: CASSTGTNYGYTF. The CDR3 DNA sequence: TGTGCCAGTAGTACCGGGACAAACTATGGCTACACCTTC.

V is TRBV5-8 and J is TRBJ2-3; possible D gene TRBD2, 6 bases. Trimming left V 5 bases short and J 3 bases short, with 10 bases between. Germline V gene lookup returns CDR1 SGHTS and CDR2 YDEGEE. CDR3 length: 13 residues. CDR3 loop: CASSFRGTDTQYF. The DNA of the CDR3 is TGTGCCAGCAGTTTTCGGGGGACAGATACGCAGTATTTT.

This clone appeared once. The CDR3 spells CASSSGTRYNEQFF. For the CDR3, the DNA is TGTGCCAGCAGCTCCGGGACTAGATACAATGAGCAGTTCTTC. J is TRBJ2-1 and V is TRBV7-2, with 8 positions matching TRBD2. CDR3 length: 14 residues. V was pared by 4 bases and J by 4 bases, with 3 bases of the junction left unmatched. Per germline, CDR1 SGHTA and CDR2 FQGNSA.

The chain uses TRBV2 and TRBJ1-5; D gene uncertain. CDR1 SNHLY and CDR2 FYNNEI come from the germline V gene. Trimming took 5 bases from V and 0 from J, leaving 11 bases between them. This CDR3 comprises 15 residues. CDR3 DNA sequence: TGTGCCAGCAGTCTAAGTAGCACTAGCAATCAGCCCCAGCATTTT. Its protein is CASSLSSTSNQPQHF.

The chain has TRBV27 and TRBJ2-1, with D possibly being TRBD2 (7 bases). The CDR3 has 18 residues. Germline CDR1 and CDR2: MNHEY and SMNVEV (reference sequence). Trimming took 0 bases from V and 2 from J, leaving 17 bases between them. CDR3 nucleotides: TGTGCCAGCAGTTTATCGGCCCTAGGGGGGGGGCCCTACAATGAGCAGTTCTTC. Translating it yields CASSLSALGGGPYNEQFF.

V and J are TRBV3-1 (or the pseudogene TRBV3-2) and TRBJ2-1, with 7 bases lining up with TRBD1. The V gene's germline CDR1 is LGHDT and CDR2 YNNKEL (reference sequence). This CDR3 spans 15 amino acids. The trim removed 2 bases at V and 12 bases at J, leaving 13 bases unmatched. CDR3 in DNA: TGTGCCAGCAGCCAATGGGACAGCGGAGTAGAAGGGCAGTTCTTC. Translated, it gives CASSQWDSGVEGQFF.

The rearrangement links TRBV12-3 or TRBV12-4 to TRBJ2-1; 7 bases are a match to TRBD2. The CDR3 loop spans 13 amino acids. Trimming took 3 bases from V and 4 from J; bases not matched to a gene: 0. CDR3 sequence: CASSFGGYNEQFF. CDR3 coding DNA: TGTGCCAGCAGTTTCGGGGGGTACAATGAGCAGTTCTTC.

This clone was seen once. The genes are TRBV6-5 and TRBJ1-5; the match to TRBD1 covers 7 bases. The V gene's germline CDR1 is MNHEY and CDR2 SVGAGI. This CDR3 has 15 amino acids. Trimming cost V 5 bases and J 4 bases; bases outside gene matches: 8. CDR3 nucleotides: TGTGCCAGCAGTCCCCCGGGACAGCGTAATCAGCCCCAGCATTTT. It translates to CASSPPGQRNQPQHF.

The J gene is TRBJ1-2, the V gene TRBV11-2, with D possibly TRBD1 on 6 matching bases. The CDR3 has 13 residues. The V and J ends lost 3 bases and 3 bases respectively, with 8 bases between them. Germline V gene sequence: CDR1 SGHAT, CDR2 FQNNGV. The CDR3 spells CASSFNRDYGYTF. CDR3 DNA sequence: TGTGCCAGCAGCTTTAACAGGGACTATGGCTACACCTTC.

This chain links TRBV5-6 with TRBJ1-2, with no clear D. This CDR3 is built from 14 residues. The germline V and J ends were trimmed by 0 bases and 3 bases, with 9 bases remaining between them. From germline, CDR1 is SGHDT and CDR2 YYEEEE. The CDR3: CASSLGGPHYGYTF. As DNA, the CDR3 is TGTGCCAGCAGCTTGGGAGGTCCACACTATGGCTACACCTTC. Together with reference TRBV5-6 and TRBJ1-2, the CDR3 gives the full variable domain: DAGVTQSPTHLIKTRGQQVTLRCSPKSGHDTVSWYQQALGQGPQFIFQYYEEEERQRGNFPDRFSGHQFPNYSSELNVNALLLGDSALYLCASSLGGPHYGYTFGSGTRLTVV.

V and J are TRBV7-3 and TRBJ2-3, with 7 bases aligning to TRBD2. V was pared by 2 bases and J by 1 base, with 3 bases of the junction left unmatched. The germline V gene encodes CDR1 SGHTA and CDR2 FQGTGA. This CDR3 is 15 amino acids long. The CDR3 DNA reads as TGTGCCAGCAGCTTAGCGGGGGTCCGCACAGATACGCAGTATTTT. The encoded protein is CASSLAGVRTDTQYF.

The chain uses TRBV30 and TRBJ2-1; D perhaps matches TRBD2 (7 bases). V gave up 3 bases and J gave up 9 bases, with 18 bases separating them. This CDR3 has 14 amino acids. Germline loops: CDR1 GTSNPN, CDR2 SVGIG (reference sequence). CDR3 residues: CAWRSGGARFEQFF. The CDR3 DNA follows: TGTGCCTGGAGAAGTGGGGGGGCAAGGTTTGAGCAGTTCTTC.

The rearrangement uses TRBV4-2 and TRBJ1-1, with D uncertain. V lost 3 bases to trimming and J lost 0 bases, with 8 bases between them. CDR1 and CDR2 from the germline V gene are LGHNA and YNFKEQ. This CDR3 is built from 14 residues. CDR3 amino acids: CASSQGVLNTEAFF. The CDR3 region has the DNA TGTGCCAGCAGCCAGGGCGTTCTGAACACTGAAGCTTTCTTT.

This clone occurred once. This chain uses TRBV5-1 with TRBJ2-2; D not certain. The CDR3 is 14 residues long. Trimming left V 0 bases short and J 0 bases short, with 3 bases between. CDR1 and CDR2 from the germline V gene are SGHRS and YFSETQ. In DNA form, the CDR3 reads TGCGCCAGCAGCTTGGACACGAACACCGGGGAGCTGTTTTTT. Translation gives CASSLDTNTGELFF.

The genes are TRBV28 and TRBJ1-5; 8 bases map to TRBD1. J gave up 3 bases and V 4 bases, and 11 bases lay outside the gene matches. Germline-derived CDR1 and CDR2 are MDHEN and SYDVKM. This CDR3 has 17 amino acids. CDR3 DNA: TGTGCCAGCAGTTCATACCAGGACAGGGTCGTCAATCAGCCCCAGCATTTT. Protein sequence: CASSSYQDRVVNQPQHF.

The chain joins TRBV25-1 to TRBJ2-3; TRBD2 might be the D (6 bases). CDR1 is MGHDK and CDR2 is SYGVNS in the germline V gene. Deletions cut 6 bases from V and 4 bases from J, with 11 bases between. CDR3 length: 13 amino acids. CDR3 loop: CASSPGGADTQYF. The DNA for the CDR3 is TGTGCCAGCAGCCCCGGCGGGGCAGATACGCAGTATTTT.

This clone was observed a handful of times. This chain links TRBV7-9 with TRBJ1-2; 9 bases map to TRBD1. CDR3 length: 12 amino acids. CDR1 is SEHNR, CDR2 FQNEAQ, per germline (reference sequence). J lost 5 bases, V lost 8 bases, and 3 bases had no gene match. CDR3 loop: CASRTGEYGYTF. The CDR3 DNA sequence: TGTGCCAGCCGGACAGGGGAATATGGCTACACCTTC.

The sample holds many counts of this clone. Here the CDR3 DNA reads TGTGCCAGCAGTCCGGGACAGTCTAGCACAGATACGCAGTATTTT. Amino acid sequence: CASSPGQSSTDTQYF. The genes are TRBV2 and TRBJ2-3; 7 bases fit TRBD1. The germline V gene encodes CDR1 SNHLY and CDR2 FYNNEI. The CDR3 is made up of 15 amino acids. The junction had 5 bases not matched to a gene; V was cut back by 5 bases and J by 0 bases.

This clone was seen a single time. The chain has TRBV10-3 and TRBJ2-1, with 14 bases matching TRBD2. This CDR3 spans 16 amino acids. V was clipped by 6 bases and J by 5 bases; unmatched bases: 6. Per the germline V gene, CDR1 is ENHRY and CDR2 is SYGVKD. CDR3 DNA sequence: TGTGCCATCAGCGCGACTAGCGGGAGGGCCGACAATGAGCAGTTCTTC. Translation: CAISATSGRADNEQFF.

This chain joins TRBV7-3 and TRBJ2-1, with 9 bases matching TRBD2. The CDR3 consists of 14 residues. Trimming removed 5 bases from V and 3 bases from J; junction bases left unmatched: 2. CDR1 is SGHTA, CDR2 FQGTGA, per germline. The CDR3 nucleotides are TGTGCCAGCAGCATTAGCGGGAGCTACAATGAGCAGTTCTTC. This translates into CASSISGSYNEQFF.